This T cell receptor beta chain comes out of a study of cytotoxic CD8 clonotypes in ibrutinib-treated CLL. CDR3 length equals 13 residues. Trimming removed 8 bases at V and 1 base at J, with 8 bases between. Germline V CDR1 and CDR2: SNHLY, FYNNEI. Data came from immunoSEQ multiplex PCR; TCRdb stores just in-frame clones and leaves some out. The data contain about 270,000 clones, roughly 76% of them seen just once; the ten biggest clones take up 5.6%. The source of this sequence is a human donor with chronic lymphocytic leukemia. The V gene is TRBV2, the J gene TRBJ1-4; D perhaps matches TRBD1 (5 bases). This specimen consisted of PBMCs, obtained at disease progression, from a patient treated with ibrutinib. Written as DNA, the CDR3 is TGTGCCAGCTTGGGGCTAACTAATGAAAAACTGTTTTTT. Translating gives CASLGLTNEKLFF.